What follows are 6 T cell receptor beta chains derived from one specimen sequenced in a study of read filtering for tumor transcriptome and immune sequencing. Molecular barcoded adaptors covering alpha/delta and beta/gamma chains were used on approximately 400 ng RNA. TCRdb reprocessed the reads with MiXCR, giving one entry per CDR3 protein. The table has roughly 59,000 distinct CDR3 sequences, 15% to 20% seen once. The sequencing input was a population of CD138-negative cells sorted from bone marrow. These receptors all come from a donor aged 40 or over with multiple myeloma.

This clonotype was detected ten times or more. This sequence joins TRBV20-1 and TRBJ2-5; tentative D call: TRBD2 (5 bases). CDR1 DFQATT and CDR2 SNEGSKA come from the germline V gene (reference sequence). The CDR3 spans 16 residues. V lost 1 base and J 5 bases, leaving 20 bases between the germline ends. The CDR3 loop is CSARAPFGLARETQYF. DNA for the CDR3: TGCAGTGCTAGAGCTCCTTTCGGGCTAGCTAGGGAGACCCAGTACTTC.

This clonotype was detected many times. The rearrangement links TRBV20-1 to TRBJ2-5; D is perhaps TRBD1 (5 bases). Trimming took off 3 bases at V and 1 base at J, with 12 bases between the two ends. CDR3 size: 14 residues. The germline CDR1 and CDR2 sequences are DFQATT and SNEGSKA (reference sequence). The CDR3 spells CSARGLVPQETQYF. Here the CDR3 DNA reads TGCAGTGCTAGGGGGCTAGTTCCCCAAGAGACCCAGTACTTC.

This clonotype was counted ten times or more. This chain connects TRBV10-2 to TRBJ2-7, with D hard to call. Germline CDR1 reads WSHSY; CDR2 reads SAAADI. This CDR3 contains 12 residues. Trimming pared 6 bases from V and 3 bases from J, leaving 9 bases between. In nucleotides, the CDR3 is TGCGCCAGCAGACATAAAGACTACGAGCAGTACTTC. Protein sequence: CASRHKDYEQYF.

This clonotype has just a few counts. The V and J genes are TRBV11-3 and TRBJ1-1; 7 bases line up with TRBD1. The CDR3 has 12 amino acids. Trimming at V came to 4 bases and at J to 6 bases, leaving 2 bases not matched to a gene. CDR1 SGHNT and CDR2 YENEEA come from the germline V gene. CDR3 residues: CASSSGQAEAFF. CDR3 nucleotides: TGTGCCAGCAGCTCTGGACAGGCTGAAGCTTTCTTT. Full variable domain (outside the CDR3, taken from reference TRBV11-3 and TRBJ1-1): EAGVVQSPRYKIIEKKQPVAFWCNPISGHNTLYWYLQNLGQGPELLIRYENEEAVDDSQLPKDRFSAERLKGVDSTLKIQPAELGDSAVYLCASSSGQAEAFFGQGTRLTVV.

There are many counts of this clonotype. CDR3 DNA sequence: TGCAGCGTTGAATTGGTACAAGAGACCCAGTACTTC. It codes for CSVELVQETQYF. The chain recombines TRBV29-1 with TRBJ2-5; no firm D call. Germline CDR1 and CDR2: SQVTM and ANQGSEA. V lost 2 bases and J 2 bases, leaving 6 bases between the germline ends. The CDR3 totals 12 residues.

This clonotype occurred many times. The chain employs TRBV6-6 and TRBJ2-1; TRBD2 aligns across 10 bases. The CDR3 spans 14 residues. The trim removed 2 bases at V and 9 bases at J, leaving 4 bases unmatched. Germline V gene data show CDR1 as MNHNY and CDR2 as SVGAGI (reference sequence). The CDR3 DNA reads TGTGCCAGCAGTTACGACGCTAGCGGGGGTGAGCAGTTCTTC. It codes for CASSYDASGGEQFF.